These 16 T cell receptor beta chains were sequenced from one sample in a study of blood T cell repertoires in COVID-19. Sequencing was performed with immunoSEQ multiplex PCR; in TCRdb, only in-frame clones are kept and a portion is missing. The data hold over 200,000 clones, with 84% observed a single time. Sequenced sample: peripheral blood. Receptors originate from an elderly woman with active or convalescent COVID-19.

The J gene is TRBJ2-1, the V gene TRBV11-3; weak D call: TRBD1 (7 bases). Per the germline V gene, CDR1 is SGHNT and CDR2 is YENEEA. Between the trimmed V and J ends, which lost 5 bases and 2 bases, there was a span of 19 bases. This CDR3 comprises 17 residues. In DNA, the CDR3 is TGTGCCAGCAGCCCGGCAGGGGGGCGGGCCCCCTACAATGAGCAGTTCTTC. Translated, it gives CASSPAGGRAPYNEQFF.

J is TRBJ2-5 and V is TRBV5-1, with 7 bases aligning to TRBD2. This CDR3 is built from 15 residues. CDR1 is SGHRS, CDR2 YFSETQ, per germline. V dropped 0 bases and J dropped 7; count of bases not matched to a gene: 9. This CDR3 reads CASSLAETGGRTQYF. DNA of the CDR3: TGCGCCAGCAGCTTGGCCGAGACGGGAGGAAGGACCCAGTACTTC.

The chain joins TRBV6-5 to TRBJ2-5, with 8 bases that match TRBD2. The CDR3 is 14 residues long. V gave up 6 bases and J gave up 5 bases; unmatched junction bases: 8. Germline assignment: CDR1 MNHEY and CDR2 SVGAGI. This chain's CDR3 is CASRVGRAWETQYF. For the CDR3, the DNA is TGTGCCAGCAGAGTCGGGAGGGCCTGGGAGACCCAGTACTTC.

The genes are TRBV20-1 and TRBJ2-3; unclear D gene. Trimming cost V 3 bases and J 0 bases, with 13 bases left between them. This CDR3 spans 15 amino acids. CDR1 is DFQATT, CDR2 SNEGSKA, per germline (reference sequence). The CDR3 DNA follows: TGCAGTGCTAGTCTTCCCGCAACTAGCACAGATACGCAGTATTTT. Encoded protein: CSASLPATSTDTQYF.

The rearrangement joins TRBV7-2 to TRBJ2-7; TRBD1 agrees at 9 bases. The V gene's germline CDR1 is SGHTA and CDR2 FQGNSA. The CDR3 sequence is 17 residues long. The junction had 12 bases not matched to a gene; V was cut back by 0 bases and J by 6 bases. For the CDR3, the DNA is TGTGCCAGCAGCTTAGCCCCGGGACAGGGTCTGAGCAGCGAGCAGTACTTC. Translated: CASSLAPGQGLSSEQYF.

DNA of the CDR3: TGTGCCAGCAGCCAAGAGGCAGGGAGGCATGGAAACACCATATATTTT. This translates into CASSQEAGRHGNTIYF. The chain recombines TRBV3-1 (or the pseudogene TRBV3-2) with TRBJ1-3, with a possible D match to TRBD1 (5 bases). Looked up from germline, CDR1 is LGHDT and CDR2 is YNNKEL (reference sequence). The CDR3 runs to 16 residues. Trimming took off 0 bases at V and 3 bases at J, with 12 bases between the two ends.

This clone has a single count. V usage is TRBV28 and J usage is TRBJ2-3; 10 nucleotides align to TRBD2. Trimming took 5 bases from V and 1 from J; bases not matched to a gene: 6. CDR3 length equals 16 residues. CDR1 is MDHEN and CDR2 is SYDVKM in the germline V gene. CDR3 in DNA: TGTGCCAGCAGTGTGATAGCGGGAGGTGGCACAGATACGCAGTATTTT. It yields the protein CASSVIAGGGTDTQYF. The complete variable domain, with remaining parts taken from reference TRBV28 and TRBJ2-3, reads DVKVTQSSRYLVKRTGEKVFLECVQDMDHENMFWYRQDPGLGLRLIYFSYDVKMKEKGDIPEGYSVSREKKERFSLILESASTNQTSMYLCASSVIAGGGTDTQYFGPGTRLTVL.

The V gene is TRBV28, the J gene TRBJ1-4; 7 bases agree with TRBD1. V lost 3 bases to trimming and J lost 8 bases; unmatched junction nucleotides: 6. Germline V gives CDR1 MDHEN, CDR2 SYDVKM. The CDR3 has 14 amino acids. CDR3 protein: CASSLVGGHEKLFF. The CDR3 DNA sequence: TGTGCCAGCAGTTTGGTAGGGGGCCACGAAAAACTGTTTTTT.

The V call is TRBV11-2, the J call TRBJ1-4, with D maybe TRBD1 (5 bases). Trimming left V 4 bases short and J 8 bases short, with 14 bases between. Germline CDR1 is SGHAT and CDR2 is FQNNGV. The CDR3 spans 14 residues. The chain's CDR3 is CASSYWGLQEKLFF. In DNA, the CDR3 is TGTGCCAGCAGCTACTGGGGACTCCAGGAAAAACTGTTTTTT.

V usage is TRBV7-6 and J usage is TRBJ2-1, with 7 bases identical to TRBD2. CDR1 SGHVS and CDR2 FNYEAQ come from the germline V gene. The CDR3 is made up of 15 amino acids. The V and J ends lost 6 bases and 4 bases, in that order; junction bases with no gene match: 9. The chain's CDR3 is CASSPPAGVYNEQFF. As DNA, the CDR3 is TGTGCCAGCAGTCCCCCTGCGGGAGTGTACAATGAGCAGTTCTTC.

The chain links TRBV12-3 or TRBV12-4 to TRBJ1-2; 7 bases are a match to TRBD1. The CDR3 has 13 amino acids. Trimming cost V 6 bases and J 4 bases; bases outside gene matches: 5. CDR3 residues: CASSVTGVYGYTF. CDR3 bases: TGTGCCAGCAGCGTAACAGGGGTCTATGGCTACACCTTC.

V and J are TRBV27 and TRBJ2-5, with a tentative D call TRBD2 (6 bases). The CDR3 totals 16 residues. V was trimmed by 3 bases and J by 5 bases, leaving 19 bases between them. Germline-derived CDR1 and CDR2 are MNHEY and SMNVEV (reference sequence). CDR3 DNA sequence: TGTGCCAGCAGTTTGGTGAGGACAAGGGAGGTGGAGACCCAGTACTTC. It specifies CASSLVRTREVETQYF.

The DNA for the CDR3 is TGTGCCAGCAGCCTGGGGTCTGGGGAGGTGGAGACCCAGTACTTC. This gives the protein CASSLGSGEVETQYF. V gene TRBV11-3 combines with J gene TRBJ2-5, with D possibly matching TRBD2 (6 bases). In germline, CDR1 is SGHNT, CDR2 YENEEA. Trimming removed 5 bases from V and 5 bases from J, with 18 bases in between. This CDR3 spans 15 amino acids.

The CDR3 protein is CASAQTYNSPLHF. As DNA, the CDR3 is TGTGCCAGCGCCCAGACCTATAATTCACCCCTCCACTTT. This chain uses TRBV27 with TRBJ1-6, with D unresolved. This CDR3 has 13 residues. The ends were cut back, 8 bases at V and 2 bases at J, with 7 bases in the middle. The V gene's germline CDR1 is MNHEY and CDR2 SMNVEV (reference sequence).

The chain carries TRBV18 and TRBJ2-7, with 8 bases identical to TRBD1. In germline, CDR1 is KGHSH, CDR2 LQKENI. J gave up 6 bases and V 5 bases, and 6 bases lay outside the gene matches. The CDR3 has 13 amino acids. CDR3 region: CASSADRAPEQYF. In DNA, the CDR3 is TGTGCCAGCTCAGCGGACAGGGCGCCCGAGCAGTACTTC.

This clone was detected a few times. The V gene is TRBV12-3 or TRBV12-4, the J gene TRBJ1-6; 8 bases align to TRBD1. The CDR3 is made up of 12 amino acids. V lost 6 bases to trimming and J lost 10 bases; unmatched junction nucleotides: 2. CDR3 residues: CASRQGVSPLHF. The DNA for the CDR3 is TGTGCCAGCAGACAGGGGGTCTCACCCCTCCACTTT.